The clone carrying this T cell receptor (beta chain) was detected a few times. Methods used by the authors: Reference gene primers were amplified, and this amplification served to estimate nucleated cell counts. The method was immunoSEQ multiplex PCR; TCRdb's version includes in-frame clones alone and lacks a portion of them. V and J calls and clone size follow that table, whereas D and trimming were derived from the DNA. Of roughly 230,000 clones in the sample, over 80% were seen once. The data are from a study of blood T cell repertoires in COVID-19. Trimming removed 6 bases at V and 2 bases at J, with 14 bases between. This CDR3 comprises 15 residues. Germline assignment: CDR1 KGHSH and CDR2 LQKENI.

This clonotype was sampled from a woman aged 55-69 years with active or convalescent COVID-19. The rearrangement joins TRBV18 to TRBJ2-1; weak D call: TRBD1 (6 bases). The specimen was peripheral blood. The CDR3 loop reads CASSFTGQTYNEQFF. The CDR3 coding sequence is TGTGCCAGCTCTTTTACCGGACAGACCTACAATGAGCAGTTCTTC. Supplemented by reference TRBV18 and TRBJ2-1, the full variable domain reads NAGVMQNPRHLVRRRGQEARLRCSPMKGHSHVYWYRQLPEEGLKFMVYLQKENIIDESGMPKERFSAEFPKEGPSILRIQQVVRGDSAAYFCASSFTGQTYNEQFFGPGTRLTVL.